The present TCR beta chain was sequenced within a study of monozygotic twins with inflammatory bowel disease. A remark on this clonotype: Its antigen is unidentified.

Germline V CDR1 and CDR2: LGHDT, YNNKEL (reference sequence). This CDR3 contains 13 residues. Template switching introduced UMIs that contain a 6-nucleotide sample barcode. TCRdb reworked the 5' RACE reads into one entry per CDR3 protein, no DNA. Its table lists a few hundred thousand distinct CDR3 sequences. The study, taken as a whole, reports: IBD patients had lower TCRbeta diversity (inverse Simpson) than healthy co-twins. Fewer shared clonotypes with others were found in IBD patients than in healthy twins, especially with disease activity. Since immunosuppressive treatments differed, patient repertoires may have gained added variability.

The sequenced sample was blood. The sequence derives from a human donor with ulcerative colitis or Crohn's disease, or a healthy co-twin of an affected twin (not recorded which). V and J are TRBV3-1 and TRBJ1-2. Here the CDR3 reads CASSPAVRDGYTF. The full variable domain, in which reference TRBV3-1 and TRBJ1-2 provide the parts outside the CDR3, is DTAVSQTPKYLVTQMGNDKSIKCEQNLGHDTMYWYKQDSKKFLKIMFSYNNKELIINETVPNRFSPKSPDKAHLNLHINSLELGDSAVYFCASSPAVRDGYTFGSGTRLTVV.